These 25 T cell receptor beta chains came from one sample sequenced in a study of Graves' ophthalmopathy and Graves' hyperthyroidism. Amplifying from RNA transcripts, the study obtained TCR beta CDR3 regions. HTBI primers primed a first-round RT-PCR, and a second-round multiplex PCR followed. TCRdb reanalysed the multiplex PCR reads using MiXCR and keeps one entry per CDR3 protein. Of fewer than 650,000 distinct CDR3 sequences listed, 22% are singletons. Input material: peripheral blood. All receptors come from a woman under 30 with stable Graves' hyperthyroidism. Some clones in this sample may be carry-over from other donors' samples.

J is TRBJ1-6 and V is TRBV7-9; tentatively, D is TRBD1 (5 bases). V shed 3 bases and J shed 10 bases, with 19 bases lying between them. In germline, CDR1 is SEHNR, CDR2 FQNEAQ (reference sequence). The CDR3 is made up of 16 amino acids. The DNA for the CDR3 is TGTGCCAGCAGCTTGGCCCCAGGGAGATTGGGATCACCCCTCCACTTT. This gives the protein CASSLAPGRLGSPLHF.

This clonotype was seen many times. The chain is built from TRBV6-1 and TRBJ2-3, with 10 bases that match TRBD2. The V gene end was trimmed by 3 bases and the J gene end by 4 bases; junction bases not matched to a gene: 4. Germline loops: CDR1 MNHNS, CDR2 SASEGT. The length of the CDR3 is 15 residues. The CDR3 DNA follows: TGTGCCAGCAGTGATCTAGCGGGGGACGCAGATACGCAGTATTTT. Translating gives CASSDLAGDADTQYF.

This clonotype was counted at least ten times. The chain recombines TRBV9 with TRBJ1-1; maybe TRBD1 (5 bases). There are 13 residues in the CDR3. Germline V lookup: CDR1 SGDLS, CDR2 YYNGEE. Between the trimmed V and J ends, which lost 2 bases and 3 bases, there was a span of 8 bases. Here the CDR3 reads CASSVGGDTEAFF. The DNA for the CDR3 is TGTGCCAGCAGCGTGGGAGGGGACACTGAAGCTTTCTTT.

This chain connects TRBV5-1 to TRBJ2-2, with 7 positions matching TRBD2. This CDR3 comprises 16 residues. Germline CDR1 and CDR2: SGHRS and YFSETQ. The ends lost 0 bases at V and 2 bases at J; junction bases unmatched: 4. The CDR3 is CASSLEAGPNTGELFF. Here the CDR3 DNA reads TGCGCCAGCAGCTTGGAAGCGGGACCCAACACCGGGGAGCTGTTTTTT.

About this clonotype itself: A much larger clone differs from this one at a single base, so this may be a read error. The chain links TRBV7-9 to TRBJ2-7, with D possibly TRBD1 on 5 matching bases. CDR3 length: 12 amino acids. CDR1 and CDR2 (germline): SEHNR, FQNEAQ (reference sequence). In DNA form, the CDR3 reads TGTGCCTGCAGCCCGGTGGGGCAAATCGCAGTCTTC. Protein: CACSPVGQIAVF.

This clonotype appeared many times. The rearrangement links TRBV7-8 to TRBJ1-2; D gene uncertain. The CDR3 is 18 amino acids. V was trimmed by 6 bases and J by 1 base, leaving 24 bases between them. Germline loops: CDR1 SGHVS, CDR2 FQNEAQ. DNA of the CDR3: TGTGCCAGCAGACCAAACTCCGGCCAGACCCTAAATAACTATGGCTACACCTTC. It is translated as CASRPNSGQTLNNYGYTF.

This clonotype was seen ten or more times. The chain is built from TRBV11-2 and TRBJ2-5; D remains ambiguous. The CDR3 extends over 13 amino acids. CDR1 is SGHAT and CDR2 is FQNNGV in the germline V gene. V gave up 4 bases and J gave up 5 bases, with 11 bases separating them. The CDR3 DNA follows: TGTGCCAGCAGCTCCACCCCCGGGGAGACCCAGTACTTC. It encodes CASSSTPGETQYF.

This clonotype has only a few counts. The chain employs TRBV12-3 or TRBV12-4 and TRBJ1-3; D is uncertain. The CDR3 sequence is 12 residues long. V was cut by 10 bases and J by 1 base, with 8 bases left in between. CDR3 protein: CATCLSGNTIYF. In DNA, the CDR3 is TGTGCCACGTGCCTTTCTGGAAACACCATATATTTT.

In its sample, this clonotype was seen a few times. The chain joins TRBV4-1 to TRBJ2-7; 7 bases agree with TRBD2. Per the germline V gene, CDR1 is MGHRA and CDR2 is YSYEKL. CDR3 length: 15 amino acids. V gave up 2 bases and J gave up 4 bases; unmatched junction bases: 8. The CDR3 region is CASSQPAGRNYEQYF. The CDR3 region has the DNA TGCGCCAGCAGCCAACCGGCCGGGAGGAATTACGAGCAGTACTTC.

The chain uses TRBV10-3 and TRBJ2-7; 7 bases agree with TRBD1. This CDR3 has 14 residues. The germline gives CDR1 ENHRY, CDR2 SYGVKD. Trimming removed 5 bases from V and 6 bases from J; junction bases left unmatched: 10. The CDR3 loop is CAISIALGQIEQYF. The DNA for the CDR3 is TGTGCCATCAGTATAGCCCTGGGACAGATCGAGCAGTACTTC.

V is TRBV6-1 and J is TRBJ2-7; D gene unclear. Germline CDR1 reads MNHNS; CDR2 reads SASEGT. V was shortened by 9 bases and J by 6 bases, with 15 bases between the two germline ends. The CDR3 covers 12 residues. Here the CDR3 reads CASNEVGVEQYF. DNA of the CDR3: TGTGCCAGTAACGAGGTTGGGGTCGAGCAGTACTTC.

The count of this clonotype is one. This chain links TRBV12-3 or TRBV12-4 with TRBJ2-5; the D gene is possibly TRBD2 (6 bases). This CDR3 has 15 residues. Trimming removed 8 bases from V and 2 bases from J, with 18 bases in between. For the CDR3, the DNA is TGTGCCAGCTCCCCCTTCGCGGGGAAACAAGAGACCCAGTACTTC. Its translation is CASSPFAGKQETQYF.

The V gene is TRBV6-1, the J gene TRBJ1-2; weak D call: TRBD1 (6 bases). V lost 6 bases and J lost 7, with 21 bases in between. Germline assignment: CDR1 MNHNS and CDR2 SASEGT. This CDR3 has 15 amino acids. The CDR3 protein is CASRGSGGRVGGYTF. The CDR3 DNA sequence: TGTGCCAGCAGAGGGTCTGGGGGCAGGGTGGGTGGCTACACCTTC.

At least ten counts were recorded for this clonotype. The genes are TRBV12-3 or TRBV12-4 and TRBJ1-1; no reliable D call. This CDR3 region has 11 residues. V gave up 3 bases and J gave up 8 bases, with 7 bases separating them. The CDR3 DNA is TGTGCCAGCAGTTTGATGTCCGAAGCTTTCTTT. Translation gives CASSLMSEAFF.

The rearrangement links TRBV7-2 to TRBJ2-2, with D perhaps matching TRBD1 or TRBD2 (5 bases each). The CDR3 is 15 amino acids. Germline lookup yields CDR1 SGHTA and CDR2 FQGNSA. The V end was cut by 4 bases, the J end by 4 bases, with 13 bases between. The CDR3 reads CASSSTGTTTGELFF. The CDR3 DNA sequence: TGTGCCAGCAGCTCAACGGGGACCACCACCGGGGAGCTGTTTTTT. Using reference TRBV7-2 and TRBJ2-2 for the parts outside the CDR3, the full variable domain is GAGVSQSPSNKVTEKGKDVELRCDPISGHTALYWYRQSLGQGLEFLIYFQGNSAPDKSGLPSDRFSAERTGGSVSTLTIQRTQQEDSAVYLCASSSTGTTTGELFFGEGSRLTVL.

The sample holds many counts of this clonotype. The V gene is TRBV4-3, the J gene TRBJ2-7; TRBD1 agrees at 10 bases. Germline-derived CDR1 and CDR2 are LGHNA and YSLEER. This CDR3 spans 21 amino acids. After removal of 3 bases from V and 4 bases from J, the junction contained 24 bases not matched to a gene. CDR3 sequence: CASSHTDLTGTGDGSRYEQYF. The CDR3 DNA reads as TGCGCCAGCAGCCATACCGACTTAACCGGGACAGGGGATGGGTCGAGATACGAGCAGTACTTC.

The chain is built from TRBV28 and TRBJ2-7, with a weak D call TRBD2 (6 bases). The V end lost 6 bases, the J end lost 5 bases, and 8 bases lay between the germline ends. The CDR3 loop spans 11 amino acids. The germline V gene has CDR1 MDHEN and CDR2 SYDVKM. CDR3 in amino acids: CASRLAHEQYF. The CDR3 DNA sequence: TGTGCCAGCAGACTAGCCCACGAGCAGTACTTC.

V and J are TRBV27 and TRBJ2-7, with D hard to call. V lost 6 bases and J lost 0, with 9 bases in between. Looked up from germline, CDR1 is MNHEY and CDR2 is SMNVEV (reference sequence). The CDR3 totals 13 residues. CDR3 DNA sequence: TGTGCCAGCAGGTCATCGACCTCCTACGAGCAGTACTTC. This gives the protein CASRSSTSYEQYF.

Concerning this clonotype: Germline is not matched at one junction end, which may reflect a read error. The V gene is TRBV28, the J gene TRBJ2-4, with D perhaps TRBD1 (6 bases). Germline assignment: CDR1 MDHEN and CDR2 SYDVKM. The length of the CDR3 is 14 residues. In nucleotides, the CDR3 is TGTGCCAGCAGAACCGGGACGAACGGGGACATTAAGTACTTC. This gives the protein CASRTGTNGDIKYF.

A few counts support this clonotype. The CDR3 coding sequence is TGTGCCAGCAGCGCCACCAGGGCGGGGAACTATGGCTACACCTTC. Protein sequence: CASSATRAGNYGYTF. The chain recombines TRBV5-4 with TRBJ1-2, with D tentatively TRBD1 (5 bases). V lost 4 bases, J lost 2 bases, and 15 bases lay in between. The CDR3 totals 15 residues. Germline CDR1 SGHNT, CDR2 YYREEE (reference sequence).

The sample holds many counts of this clonotype. The chain carries TRBV12-3 or TRBV12-4 and TRBJ2-5; possibly TRBD1 or TRBD2 for D (5 bases each). Trimming stripped 5 bases from V and 1 base from J, with 17 bases between. The CDR3 is made up of 16 amino acids. The CDR3 region is CASSPGTEVGQETQYF. The CDR3 nucleotides read TGTGCCAGCAGTCCCGGGACCGAGGTCGGCCAAGAGACCCAGTACTTC.

This clonotype appeared many times. This chain connects TRBV2 to TRBJ1-5; 7 positions agree with TRBD1. The CDR3 has 14 residues. Germline values: CDR1 SNHLY, CDR2 FYNNEI. V trimming: 5 bases; J trimming: 6 bases; junction bases outside the gene matches: 7. The CDR3, as DNA: TGTGCCAGCAGTACAGACAGGGAACGTCAGCCCCAGCATTTT. Protein product: CASSTDRERQPQHF. Together with reference TRBV2 and TRBJ1-5, the CDR3 gives the full variable domain: EPEVTQTPSHQVTQMGQEVILRCVPISNHLYFYWYRQILGQKVEFLVSFYNNEISEKSEIFDDQFSVERPDGSNFTLKIRSTKLEDSAMYFCASSTDRERQPQHFGDGTRLSIL.

In its sample, this clonotype was seen many times. This chain links TRBV6-2 or TRBV6-3 with TRBJ1-2; 8 nucleotides agree with TRBD1. V shed 2 bases, J shed 4 bases, and the junction held 15 bases outside the gene matches. Per the germline V gene, CDR1 is MNHEY and CDR2 is SVGEGT. The CDR3 runs to 18 residues. This chain's CDR3 is CASSYHNFLGQGAYGYTF. CDR3 nucleotides: TGTGCCAGCAGTTACCACAATTTTCTCGGACAGGGAGCCTATGGCTACACCTTC.

This chain uses TRBV6-1 with TRBJ2-7; the match to TRBD1 covers 12 bases. The CDR3 covers 14 residues. Germline loops: CDR1 MNHNS, CDR2 SASEGT. Losses at the gene ends were 10 bases for V and 7 bases for J; bases not matched to a gene: 11. The chain's CDR3 is CATRPGQGAREQYF. CDR3 bases: TGTGCCACCCGTCCGGGACAGGGGGCCCGTGAGCAGTACTTC.

This clonotype was found a few times. The CDR3 sequence is CASSPLGGSGRTLSYNEQFF. The CDR3 nucleotides are TGTGCCAGCAGCCCGCTAGGGGGAAGCGGGAGGACACTTTCCTACAATGAGCAGTTCTTC. This chain connects TRBV14 to TRBJ2-1; TRBD2 aligns across 9 bases. Germline lookup yields CDR1 SGHDN and CDR2 FVKESK. Losses at the gene ends were 4 bases for V and 1 base for J; bases not matched to a gene: 17. The CDR3 has 20 residues.